The 2 T cell receptor beta chains below all came from one sample that was sequenced in a study of cytomegalovirus exposure and HLA in healthy donors. PCR used 60 Vbeta primers and 13 Jbeta primers. Repertoires were generated with immunoSEQ multiplex PCR, while TCRdb's copy carries only in-frame clones and drops some. Of about 160,000 clones detected, approximately 80% appear once; the ten largest clones hold 3% to 3.5%. Sequenced input: PBMCs. These TCRs come from a woman between 50 and 59 years old in good health and CMV-seropositive.

The chain uses TRBV30 and TRBJ2-5; 7 nucleotides match TRBD1. CDR3 length: 14 amino acids. Unmatched junction bases numbered 11, after V lost 6 bases and J lost 4 bases. Germline V gives CDR1 GTSNPN, CDR2 SVGIG (reference sequence). The CDR3 region has the DNA TGTGCCTGTGACGGACAGGCAGGGGCAGAGACCCAGTACTTC. This sequence encodes CACDGQAGAETQYF.

Only a few counts were recorded for this clone. This chain uses TRBV19 with TRBJ1-1; unclear D gene. The CDR3 covers 15 residues. Per germline, CDR1 LNHDA and CDR2 SQIVND (reference sequence). Trimming removed 4 bases at V and 6 bases at J, with 18 bases between. DNA for the CDR3: TGTGCCAGTAGTAAAACGGCCGGGAGTTTCGCTGAAGCTTTCTTT. Translated, it gives CASSKTAGSFAEAFF.